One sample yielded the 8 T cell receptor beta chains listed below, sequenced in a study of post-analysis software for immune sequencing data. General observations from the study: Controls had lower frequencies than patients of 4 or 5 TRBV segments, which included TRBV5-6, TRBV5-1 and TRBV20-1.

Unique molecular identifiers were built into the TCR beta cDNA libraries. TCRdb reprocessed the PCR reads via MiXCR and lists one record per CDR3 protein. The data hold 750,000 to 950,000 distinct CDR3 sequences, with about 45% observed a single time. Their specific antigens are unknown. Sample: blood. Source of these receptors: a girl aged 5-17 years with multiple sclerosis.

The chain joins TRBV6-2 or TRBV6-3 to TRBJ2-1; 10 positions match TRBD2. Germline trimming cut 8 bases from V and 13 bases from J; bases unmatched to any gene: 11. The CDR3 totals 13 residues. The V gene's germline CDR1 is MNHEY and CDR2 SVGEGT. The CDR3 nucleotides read TGTGCCAGCGGACGACTAGCGGGTTCGCCCCAGTTCTTC. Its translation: CASGRLAGSPQFF.

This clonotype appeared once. The CDR3 is CASSPGGTSSYNEQFF. The CDR3 DNA reads as TGCGCCAGCAGCCCCGGAGGGACTAGCTCCTACAATGAGCAGTTCTTC. The chain combines TRBV5-1 with TRBJ2-1; 8 positions match TRBD2. The CDR3 runs to 16 residues. The trim removed 4 bases at V and 0 bases at J, leaving 6 bases unmatched. Per the germline V gene, CDR1 is SGHRS and CDR2 is YFSETQ. Full variable domain (outside the CDR3, taken from reference TRBV5-1 and TRBJ2-1): KAGVTQTPRYLIKTRGQQVTLSCSPISGHRSVSWYQQTPGQGLQFLFEYFSETQRNKGNFPGRFSGRQFSNSRSEMNVSTLELGDSALYLCASSPGGTSSYNEQFFGPGTRLTVL.

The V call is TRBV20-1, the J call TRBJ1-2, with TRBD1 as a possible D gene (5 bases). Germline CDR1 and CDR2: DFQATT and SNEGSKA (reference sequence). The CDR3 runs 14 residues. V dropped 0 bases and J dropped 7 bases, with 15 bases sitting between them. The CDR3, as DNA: TGCAGTGCTAGAGATAGAGGGGCAGGATTTGGCTACACCTTC. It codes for CSARDRGAGFGYTF.

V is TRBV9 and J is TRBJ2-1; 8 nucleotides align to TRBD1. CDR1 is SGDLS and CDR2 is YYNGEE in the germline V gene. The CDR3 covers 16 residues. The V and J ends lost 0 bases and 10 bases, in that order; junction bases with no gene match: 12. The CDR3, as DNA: TGTGCCAGCAGCGTAGAACCGACAGGGGTTCGCTCCGAGCAGTTCTTC. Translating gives CASSVEPTGVRSEQFF.

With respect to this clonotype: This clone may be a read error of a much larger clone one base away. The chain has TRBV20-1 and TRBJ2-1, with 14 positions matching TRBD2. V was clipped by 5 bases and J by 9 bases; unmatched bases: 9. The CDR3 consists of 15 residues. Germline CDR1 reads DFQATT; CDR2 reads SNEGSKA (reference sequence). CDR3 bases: TGCAGTGCTGGAATACCGGGACTAGCGGGAGCTGAGCAGTTCTTC. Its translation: CSAGIPGLAGAEQFF.

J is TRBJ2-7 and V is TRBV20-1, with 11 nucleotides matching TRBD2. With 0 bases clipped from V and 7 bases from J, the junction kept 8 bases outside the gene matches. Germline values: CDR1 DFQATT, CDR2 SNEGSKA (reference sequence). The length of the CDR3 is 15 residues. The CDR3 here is CSARDSLAGEREQYF. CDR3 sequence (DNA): TGCAGTGCTAGAGATTCACTAGCGGGAGAGCGAGAGCAGTACTTC.

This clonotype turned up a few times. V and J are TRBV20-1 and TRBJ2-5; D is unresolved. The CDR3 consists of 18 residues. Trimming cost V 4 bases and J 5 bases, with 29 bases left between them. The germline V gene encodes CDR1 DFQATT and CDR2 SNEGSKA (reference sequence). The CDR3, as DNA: TGCAGTGCTACGGGTCCTTCCCCCCTTTTGGCCGCGCAGGAGACCCAGTACTTC. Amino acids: CSATGPSPLLAAQETQYF.

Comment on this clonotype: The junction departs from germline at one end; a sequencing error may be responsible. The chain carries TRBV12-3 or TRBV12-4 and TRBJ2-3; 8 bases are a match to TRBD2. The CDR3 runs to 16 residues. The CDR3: CAGSLWSGGPSDTQYF. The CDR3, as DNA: TGTGCCGGCAGTTTATGGTCGGGAGGGCCGTCAGATACGCAGTATTTT.